This TCR beta chain was captured in a study of CD4 T cells in relation to SARS-CoV-2 and coronaviruses. CD4+ T cells from unexposed donors were obtained before the COVID-19 pandemic (2011-2018). Isolation of CD4+ T cells took place after around eleven days in culture. Cells permitting, SARS-CoV-2 S/N and four cold-coronavirus spikes were tested on unexposed-donor CD4+ T cells. In germline, CDR1 is MDHEN, CDR2 SYDVKM. There are 14 residues in the CDR3. The V end lost 6 bases, the J end lost 2 bases, and 11 bases lay between the germline ends. Generated by immunoSEQ multiplex PCR, the TCRdb table keeps only in-frame clones and is missing some. The repertoire consists of around 32,000 clones, with 70% to 85% occurring once and the leading ten covering roughly 14%. This clone was counted only a few times. Antigen unknown.

This clonotype was sampled from a human donor in good health. The V call is TRBV28, the J call TRBJ1-3, with D possibly matching TRBD1 (6 bases). The sample was CD4+ T cells from PBMCs, cultured in vitro. CDR3 DNA: TGTGCCAGCAGAACTCAGGGGACTGGAAACACCATATATTTT. Translation: CASRTQGTGNTIYF.